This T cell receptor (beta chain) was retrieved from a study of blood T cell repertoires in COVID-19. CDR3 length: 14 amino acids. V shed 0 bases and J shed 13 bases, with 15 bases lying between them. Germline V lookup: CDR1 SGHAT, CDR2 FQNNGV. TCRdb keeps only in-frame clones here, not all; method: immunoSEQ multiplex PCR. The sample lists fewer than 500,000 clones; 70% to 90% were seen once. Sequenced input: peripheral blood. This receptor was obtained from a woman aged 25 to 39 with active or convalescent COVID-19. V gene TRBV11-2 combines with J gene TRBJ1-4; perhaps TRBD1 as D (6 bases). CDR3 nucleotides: TGTGCCAGCAGCTTAGATGGATCAGGGGTCATACTGTTTTTT. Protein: CASSLDGSGVILFF.